These 27 T cell receptor beta chains share one sample of origin, sequenced in a study of blood T cell repertoires in COVID-19. Some clones are missing from TCRdb's copy, which holds only in-frame ones; the method was immunoSEQ multiplex PCR. The table has 250,000 to 300,000 clones, 85% to 90% seen once. The specimen was peripheral blood. These receptors were obtained from a woman aged 45-65 years with COVID-19, enrolled during active disease.

V and J are TRBV11-2 and TRBJ2-7; D unresolved. The germline V and J ends were trimmed by 5 bases and 5 bases, with 7 bases remaining between them. CDR1 and CDR2 (germline): SGHAT, FQNNGV. The CDR3 has 11 residues. The CDR3 nucleotides read TGTGCCAGCAGCCCCCCCAACGAGCAGTACTTC. It specifies CASSPPNEQYF.

J is TRBJ2-7 and V is TRBV11-2, with TRBD2 matching 7 bases. Germline CDR1 and CDR2: SGHAT and FQNNGV. CDR3 length: 15 residues. V dropped 5 bases and J dropped 6; count of bases not matched to a gene: 13. This CDR3 is CASSQNGLVGPEQYF. The CDR3 bases are TGTGCCAGCAGCCAAAACGGACTAGTAGGGCCCGAGCAGTACTTC.

CDR3 loop: CASSSSPTLNTEAFF. DNA for the CDR3: TGTGCCAGCAGCTCTAGCCCAACTCTGAACACTGAAGCTTTCTTT. This rearrangement joins TRBV7-8 to TRBJ1-1; D not resolved. Per germline, CDR1 SGHVS and CDR2 FQNEAQ. This CDR3 region has 15 residues. Trimming cost V 4 bases and J 0 bases, with 12 bases left between them.

The chain is built from TRBV27 and TRBJ2-7, with a tentative D call TRBD1 (6 bases). CDR3 length: 12 amino acids. Trimming removed 5 bases at V and 3 bases at J, with 8 bases between. Germline V gene data show CDR1 as MNHEY and CDR2 as SMNVEV (reference sequence). DNA of the CDR3: TGTGCCAGCAGTCAACAGGGCTACGAGCAGTACTTC. This gives the protein CASSQQGYEQYF.

The rearrangement joins TRBV4-1 to TRBJ1-5; D not resolved. Per the germline V gene, CDR1 is MGHRA and CDR2 is YSYEKL. V gave up 1 base and J gave up 6 bases, with 13 bases separating them. This CDR3 has 15 residues. The DNA of the CDR3 is TGCGCCAGCAGCCAAGGAGGTAGGGCGGGTCAGCCCCAGCATTTT. Protein: CASSQGGRAGQPQHF.

The chain links TRBV2 to TRBJ1-1; D is perhaps TRBD1 (5 bases). CDR3 length equals 13 residues. V dropped 6 bases and J dropped 0 bases, with 8 bases sitting between them. From germline, CDR1 is SNHLY and CDR2 FYNNEI. CDR3 sequence: CASRRQLNTEAFF. CDR3 in DNA: TGTGCCAGCAGGAGACAGTTGAACACTGAAGCTTTCTTT.

This clone was observed a single time. The rearrangement links TRBV7-9 to TRBJ2-3, with D possibly being TRBD2 (5 bases). The germline V gene has CDR1 SEHNR and CDR2 FQNEAQ (reference sequence). Between the trimmed V and J ends, which lost 5 bases and 2 bases, there was a span of 20 bases. There are 17 residues in the CDR3. The DNA for the CDR3 is TGTGCCAGCAGCCAGCGTGGACTGCCCCCATTCACAGATACGCAGTATTTT. This encodes CASSQRGLPPFTDTQYF.

The rearrangement uses TRBV30 and TRBJ2-1, with 16 bases matching TRBD2. Germline V gives CDR1 GTSNPN, CDR2 SVGIG (reference sequence). V shed 5 bases and J 8 bases; nucleotides not matched to a gene: 15. The CDR3 is 18 residues long. CDR3 region: CAWAASSGLAGGSHEQFF. The CDR3 DNA reads TGTGCCTGGGCCGCATCCTCGGGACTAGCGGGAGGGTCCCATGAGCAGTTCTTC.

This sequence joins TRBV7-2 and TRBJ1-2, with a possible D match to TRBD1 (6 bases). Germline V gives CDR1 SGHTA, CDR2 FQGNSA. Trimming left V 1 base short and J 7 bases short, with 10 bases between. The CDR3 contains 13 residues. This chain's CDR3 is CASSLDRVGGYTF. The CDR3 DNA follows: TGTGCCAGCAGCTTAGACAGGGTTGGTGGCTACACCTTC.

The table lists this clone with a count of one. The chain joins TRBV9 to TRBJ2-5; 8 nucleotides align to TRBD2. V shed 0 bases, J shed 11 bases, and the junction held 9 bases outside the gene matches. Germline V CDR1 and CDR2: SGDLS, YYNGEE. The CDR3 is made up of 14 amino acids. The CDR3 loop reads CASSVAPAGGIQYF. Written as DNA, the CDR3 is TGTGCCAGCAGCGTAGCTCCGGCGGGAGGTATTCAGTACTTC.

The rearrangement joins TRBV7-3 to TRBJ1-2, with 9 positions matching TRBD1. After removal of 5 bases from V and 6 bases from J, the junction contained 4 bases not matched to a gene. Germline CDR1 and CDR2: SGHTA and FQGTGA. The CDR3 is made up of 13 amino acids. The CDR3 DNA reads as TGTGCCAGCAGCACGCGGACAGGGGATGGCTACACCTTC. This gives the protein CASSTRTGDGYTF. Full variable domain (rest looked up from reference TRBV7-3 and TRBJ1-2): GAGVSQTPSNKVTEKGKYVELRCDPISGHTALYWYRQSLGQGPEFLIYFQGTGAADDSGLPNDRFFAVRPEGSVSTLKIQRTERGDSAVYLCASSTRTGDGYTFGSGTRLTVV.

The V gene is TRBV11-2, the J gene TRBJ1-5, with a possible D match to TRBD1 (5 bases). The CDR3 extends over 15 amino acids. V was cut by 0 bases and J by 2 bases, with 8 bases left in between. From germline, CDR1 is SGHAT and CDR2 FQNNGV. CDR3 loop: CASSLDRVGNQPQHF. The CDR3 DNA reads as TGTGCCAGCAGCTTAGACAGGGTCGGCAATCAGCCCCAGCATTTT.

The chain carries TRBV19 and TRBJ1-1; the D gene is possibly TRBD1 (5 bases). The CDR3 length is 15 residues. CDR1 and CDR2 (germline): LNHDA, SQIVND (reference sequence). V lost 5 bases and J lost 5, with 18 bases in between. CDR3 region: CASSPGRGMITEAFF. CDR3 nucleotide sequence: TGTGCCAGTAGTCCGGGGCGGGGTATGATTACTGAAGCTTTCTTT.

The V call is TRBV4-2, the J call TRBJ2-4; 7 nucleotides agree with TRBD1. CDR3 length: 15 amino acids. CDR1 LGHNA and CDR2 YNFKEQ come from the germline V gene. V gave up 0 bases and J gave up 6 bases; unmatched junction bases: 5. The CDR3: CASSQDKGGGNIQYF. The CDR3 nucleotides read TGTGCCAGCAGCCAAGATAAAGGGGGCGGAAACATTCAGTACTTC.

The V call is TRBV11-2, the J call TRBJ1-3; D uncertain. CDR1 and CDR2 (germline): SGHAT, FQNNGV. The CDR3 has 16 amino acids. V was trimmed by 5 bases and J by 0 bases, leaving 14 bases between them. CDR3 in DNA: TGTGCCAGCAGCCCAACCCGAGGCCTCTCTGGAAACACCATATATTTT. Amino acid sequence: CASSPTRGLSGNTIYF. Using reference TRBV11-2 and TRBJ1-3 for the parts outside the CDR3, the full variable domain is EAGVAQSPRYKIIEKRQSVAFWCNPISGHATLYWYQQILGQGPKLLIQFQNNGVVDDSQLPKDRFSAERLKGVDSTLKIQPAKLEDSAVYLCASSPTRGLSGNTIYFGEGSWLTVV.

The chain recombines TRBV29-1 with TRBJ2-5; 8 positions match TRBD2. Germline CDR1 SQVTM, CDR2 ANQGSEA. Trimming took 7 bases from V and 3 from J; bases not matched to a gene: 4. This CDR3 is 12 amino acids long. The CDR3 DNA is TGCAGCGCTAAAGCGGGAGAAGAGACCCAGTACTTC. This codes for CSAKAGEETQYF.

This clone turned up a few times. The chain carries TRBV4-2 and TRBJ2-2; 8 bases map to TRBD1. CDR1 and CDR2 from the germline V gene are LGHNA and YNFKEQ. With 4 bases clipped from V and 7 bases from J, the junction kept 8 bases outside the gene matches. The CDR3 sequence is 15 residues long. The CDR3 loop reads CASSLSGQGSGELFF. Written as DNA, the CDR3 is TGTGCCAGCAGCCTATCAGGACAGGGCAGCGGGGAGCTGTTTTTT.

The chain uses TRBV9 and TRBJ1-6; D not certain. This CDR3 region has 13 residues. The V gene lost 1 base and the J gene lost 5 bases, with 4 bases spanning the gap. Germline CDR1 SGDLS, CDR2 YYNGEE. This chain's CDR3 is CASSVYDNSPLHF. CDR3 nucleotides: TGTGCCAGCAGCGTATATGATAATTCACCCCTCCACTTT.

The rearrangement uses TRBV9 and TRBJ2-2; TRBD2 matches 8 bases. The CDR3 has 15 residues. Germline CDR1 and CDR2: SGDLS and YYNGEE. Trimming took 8 bases from V and 7 from J; bases not matched to a gene: 13. The chain's CDR3 is CASTSGLDNYGELFF. CDR3 nucleotide sequence: TGTGCCAGTACCTCGGGACTAGATAATTACGGGGAGCTGTTTTTT.

The J gene is TRBJ2-2, the V gene TRBV6-4, with D maybe TRBD2 (6 bases). CDR1 is MRHNA, CDR2 SNTAGT, per germline. The length of the CDR3 is 15 residues. The V end was cut by 6 bases, the J end by 6 bases, with 17 bases between. The CDR3 DNA reads as TGTGCCAGCAGGATGTTGGGGGGACTTCCCGGGGAGCTGTTTTTT. Protein sequence: CASRMLGGLPGELFF.

The V call is TRBV7-9, the J call TRBJ1-2, with TRBD1 matching 7 bases. The ends lost 5 bases at V and 3 bases at J; junction bases unmatched: 3. Germline values: CDR1 SEHNR, CDR2 FQNEAQ (reference sequence). The CDR3 length is 13 residues. In DNA form, the CDR3 reads TGTGCCAGCAGCCTACAGGGGTACTATGGCTACACCTTC. This gives the protein CASSLQGYYGYTF.

The J gene is TRBJ2-7, the V gene TRBV25-1, with TRBD2 matching over 11 bases. Germline-derived CDR1 and CDR2 are MGHDK and SYGVNS. V was pared by 3 bases and J by 5 bases, with 3 bases of the junction left unmatched. The CDR3 is 14 residues long. The CDR3 DNA sequence: TGTGCCAGCAGTGACGCTAGCGGGAGGCACGAGCAGTACTTC. Its translation is CASSDASGRHEQYF.

The rearrangement joins TRBV3-1 (or the pseudogene TRBV3-2) to TRBJ2-3, with 10 bases fitting TRBD2. Germline CDR1 and CDR2: LGHDT and YNNKEL (reference sequence). Trimming cost V 2 bases and J 1 base; bases outside gene matches: 3. The CDR3 is 16 residues long. CDR3 DNA sequence: TGTGCCAGCAGCCAACTAGCGGGAGTTGGCACAGATACGCAGTATTTT. Residues: CASSQLAGVGTDTQYF.

The V call is TRBV19, the J call TRBJ2-2; D gene ambiguous. Trimming removed 8 bases from V and 3 bases from J, with 10 bases in between. This CDR3 has 13 residues. Germline V lookup: CDR1 LNHDA, CDR2 SQIVND (reference sequence). This CDR3 is CASSPAYTGELFF. For the CDR3, the DNA is TGTGCCAGTTCCCCTGCGTACACCGGGGAGCTGTTTTTT. The full variable domain, completed using reference TRBV19 and TRBJ2-2, is DGGITQSPKYLFRKEGQNVTLSCEQNLNHDAMYWYRQDPGQGLRLIYYSQIVNDFQKGDIAEGYSVSREKKESFPLTVTSAQKNPTAFYLCASSPAYTGELFFGEGSRLTVL.

The V call is TRBV3-1 (or the pseudogene TRBV3-2), the J call TRBJ2-3; 10 nucleotides match TRBD2. J gave up 3 bases and V 1 base, and 4 bases lay outside the gene matches. The CDR3 covers 16 residues. CDR1 and CDR2 from the germline V gene are LGHDT and YNNKEL (reference sequence). The CDR3 region has the DNA TGTGCCAGCAGCCAAGTCACTAGCGGGAAAACAGATACGCAGTATTTT. Its protein is CASSQVTSGKTDTQYF.

This clone was recorded once. The chain employs TRBV29-1 and TRBJ2-7; 12 bases are a match to TRBD2. The ends lost 7 bases at V and 2 bases at J; junction bases unmatched: 9. CDR1 and CDR2 (germline): SQVTM, ANQGSEA. CDR3 length: 15 residues. CDR3 sequence (DNA): TGCAGCGCCCAAGCGGCTAGCGGGAGGGCCTACGAGCAGTACTTC. Its translation: CSAQAASGRAYEQYF.

J is TRBJ2-3 and V is TRBV20-1; D remains unclear. Deletions cut 7 bases from V and 3 bases from J, with 5 bases between. The CDR3 is made up of 10 amino acids. Germline CDR1 is DFQATT and CDR2 is SNEGSKA (reference sequence). In nucleotides, the CDR3 is TGCAGTGTCGGGACAGATACGCAGTATTTT. As protein: CSVGTDTQYF.